This T cell receptor beta chain derives from a study of T cells in Graves' hyperthyroidism and ophthalmopathy (dated by TCRdb to the late 2010s). Notes on the research overall: Peripheral blood was collected at initial diagnosis, before any treatment. After sampling, hyperthyroidism patients received methimazole starting at 30 mg daily, and ophthalmopathy patients received high-dose intravenous methylprednisolone. Prospective prediction of ophthalmopathy was tested in an independent validation cohort consisting of 18 hyperthyroidism patients and about 17 patients who later progressed to ophthalmopathy. The roughly 100 discovery patients were randomly divided into training and test sets at a 7:3 ratio. According to the paper, TCR Vbeta CDR3 sequencing was carried out on over 130 peripheral blood samples, which came from fewer than 50 ophthalmopathy, under 80 hyperthyroidism and approximately 17 progressor patients. In six Graves' hyperthyroidism patients, the study also compared T-cell repertoires from thyroid tissue with T-cell repertoires from blood. A discovery cohort of about a hundred patients, 43 with Graves' ophthalmopathy and 55 to 65 with stable Graves' hyperthyroidism, was used to find distinguishing TCR V-J signatures. Points the paper makes about the study in general: In validation, progression to ophthalmopathy was predicted by the model with 70.59% sensitivity and 72.22% specificity, a median of approximately 7.1 months before onset. No statistical method was used to set the sample size in advance, and investigators knew the group allocation. Most expanded thyroid clonotypes (frequency above 0.001) were also found in blood, which suggests that blood repertoires may mirror thyroid immune responses. Ophthalmopathy was separated from stable hyperthyroidism by a 13 V-J signature model, with 85% to 90% sensitivity and around 81% specificity obtained in cross-validation and 80%/75% obtained in testing.

In the ophthalmopathy patients, disease was moderately to severely active, with a Clinical Activity Score of 3 or more, a NOSPECS grade of 4 or more, and a duration of less than 3 months. Patients with uncontrolled infections, other autoimmune diseases, pregnancy or lactation were excluded. Diagnoses were established on the basis of clinical symptoms, serum thyroxine and TRAb, thyroid ultrasound, and orbital computed tomography. PBMCs were isolated from 8 to 10 ml of fresh peripheral blood by Ficoll-Paque density gradient centrifugation. Total RNA was extracted using Trizol reagent, and RNA quality was assessed on an Agilent 2100 Bioanalyzer. Amplification of TCR beta CDR3 regions was carried out from RNA transcripts. A first-round RT-PCR of the TCR CDR3 used the HTBI primer set with the Qiagen OneStep RT-PCR kit. Libraries were constructed in a second round of multiplex PCR, after which size selection and purification were performed. The libraries were sequenced on an Illumina HiSeq2000 using paired-end 100 bp reads. For the original study's pipeline: SOAPnuke was used to process the raw data, with reads discarded if the reads contained adapters or uncalled bases, had a mean Phred below 15, or lacked an exact constant-primer or identifier match. High-quality paired reads were merged using COPE v1.2.5, and each unique nucleotide sequence was defined as a clonotype. MiTCR v1.1 was used to align the clonotypes against IMGT TRBV, TRBD and TRBJ reference segments. Only V-J combinations with frequency above 0.0001, covering 99% to 99.2% of repertoires, were analysed. The TCS score was defined as F50 (clonal expansion) divided by E x V (chaos), with BLOSUM62-based TCRdist calculated between CDR3 peptides within each V-J. Welch's t-statistics and random forest reduced 450 to 600 V-J features to 13, which were used in a naive Bayes classifier (R e1071). Using fastp trimming at Q25 and MiXCR clonotype assembly, TCRdb reanalyzed the public sequencing data and kept in-frame beta chains. All rows with the same CDR3 protein become a single entry with the most common DNA and genes. TCRdb, not the original authors, processed these V and J calls. The sample table lists 490,000 or so distinct CDR3 sequences, approximately 22% of them with a count of one. Less than 65% of the sample lies in the top ten.

The germline V gene encodes CDR1 SQVTM and CDR2 ANQGSEA. The junction shows trimming of 3 bases on V and 4 bases on J, and the gene matches do not reach 2 bases of it. The CDR3 sequence holds 14 residues, the cysteine and phenylalanine included. This entry keeps only the CDR3 DNA: 42 bases, framed from base 1. This clonotype was counted a few times. Its antigen specificity is not known. One base away there is no much larger clone; base qualities are not given. The chain links TRBV29-1 with TRBJ2-3, and TRBD2 matches 12 of the central bases. This TCR was recovered from a woman between 65 and 79 years old with Graves' ophthalmopathy. Material: blood. The CDR3 in this case is CSVERLAGADTQYF. The bases read TGCAGCGTTGAGAGACTAGCGGGAGCAGATACGCAGTATTTT.